Following are 22 T cell receptor beta chains from one sample sequenced in a study of cytomegalovirus exposure and HLA in healthy donors. Primers for the PCR totalled 60 Vbeta and 13 Jbeta. Here immunoSEQ multiplex PCR was the method, and the copy in TCRdb shows in-frame clones only, minus some. Of roughly 44,000 clones in the sample, roughly 80% were seen once. What was sequenced was PBMCs. These receptors were collected from a man in his forties or fifties in good health and CMV-seronegative.

The V gene is TRBV29-1, the J gene TRBJ2-7; 8 bases are a match to TRBD1. The CDR3 consists of 13 residues. CDR1 SQVTM and CDR2 ANQGSEA come from the germline V gene. V trimming: 6 bases; J trimming: 3 bases; junction bases outside the gene matches: 7. CDR3 coding DNA: TGCAGCGTCGGACAGGGCTGGGGCTACGAGCAGTACTTC. It translates to CSVGQGWGYEQYF.

This clone is medium-sized in the sample. V usage is TRBV6-5 and J usage is TRBJ2-2; 7 nucleotides agree with TRBD1. The trim removed 8 bases at V and 6 bases at J, leaving 6 bases unmatched. The CDR3 totals 13 residues. Germline CDR1 and CDR2: MNHEY and SVGAGI. CDR3 loop: CASEGAAAGELFF. The CDR3 DNA is TGTGCCAGCGAGGGGGCGGCGGCCGGGGAGCTGTTTTTT.

On this clone: An end of the junction does not agree with germline; a read error may underlie this. The chain has TRBV6-5 and TRBJ2-5, with 9 bases fitting TRBD2. Gene TRBJ2-7 matches the end of the DNA better, so the J call may be wrong. There are 15 residues in the CDR3. Germline V lookup: CDR1 MNHEY, CDR2 SVGAGI. CDR3 DNA: TGTGCCAGCAGTCACTCGGGTAGCGGGAGCTACGAGCAGTACTTC. Its translation: CASSHSGSGSYEQYF.

This chain links TRBV10-3 with TRBJ2-1; 7 bases agree with TRBD2. Germline-derived CDR1 and CDR2 are ENHRY and SYGVKD. V was pared by 5 bases and J by 0 bases, with 4 bases of the junction left unmatched. CDR3 length equals 15 residues. The CDR3 nucleotides read TGTGCCATCAGTTCAGCGGGGAGCTCCTACAATGAGCAGTTCTTC. Protein sequence: CAISSAGSSYNEQFF.

The chain is built from TRBV19 and TRBJ2-5; 11 bases map to TRBD1. V was clipped by 7 bases and J by 6 bases; unmatched bases: 13. The CDR3 loop spans 16 amino acids. CDR1 and CDR2 (germline): LNHDA, SQIVND (reference sequence). In DNA form, the CDR3 reads TGTGCCAGTACCCCCAGCGGACAGGGGGCTAGGAAGACCCAGTACTTC. Its translation is CASTPSGQGARKTQYF.

J is TRBJ1-1 and V is TRBV7-9, with TRBD1 as a possible D gene (5 bases). The CDR3 runs to 14 residues. Looked up from germline, CDR1 is SEHNR and CDR2 is FQNEAQ (reference sequence). V lost 5 bases and J lost 4, with 14 bases in between. The CDR3 protein is CASSAYQGSTEAFF. The CDR3 DNA is TGTGCCAGCAGCGCCTACCAGGGAAGCACTGAAGCTTTCTTT.

This clone came up a few times. CDR3 DNA: TGTGCCAGCAGTTCCCCGGGACAGGGATGGGTAGAGACCCAGTACTTC. It translates to CASSSPGQGWVETQYF. The chain has TRBV7-2 and TRBJ2-5, with TRBD1 matching 9 bases. The CDR3 length is 16 residues. Germline loops: CDR1 SGHTA, CDR2 FQGNSA. The V and J ends lost 6 bases and 4 bases, in that order; junction bases with no gene match: 12.

The rearrangement links TRBV6-1 to TRBJ1-1, with D maybe TRBD1 (6 bases). Per germline, CDR1 MNHNS and CDR2 SASEGT. This CDR3 has 13 amino acids. The V and J ends lost 5 bases and 11 bases respectively, with 18 bases between them. CDR3 nucleotides: TGTGCCAGCAGTCCAAACAGGGTGGTGGGGGCTTTCTTT. Protein product: CASSPNRVVGAFF.

This clone was observed a handful of times. DNA of the CDR3: TGTGCCAGCAATGAGAGGGCTAGCGGGTCCTACGAGCAGTACTTC. Protein: CASNERASGSYEQYF. The chain has TRBV2 and TRBJ2-7; 8 nucleotides line up with TRBD2. V shed 7 bases and J 1 base; nucleotides not matched to a gene: 9. Germline CDR1 SNHLY, CDR2 FYNNEI. The CDR3 is made up of 15 amino acids.

This sequence joins TRBV4-2 and TRBJ1-2; D may be TRBD1 (5 bases). V shed 1 base and J shed 8 bases, with 17 bases lying between them. Germline V gene data show CDR1 as LGHNA and CDR2 as YNFKEQ. The CDR3 consists of 15 residues. CDR3 nucleotides: TGTGCCAGCAGCCAAGCTACAGGTGCCCCAAGAGGCTACACCTTC. The encoded protein is CASSQATGAPRGYTF.

The chain is built from TRBV5-6 and TRBJ2-3, with a possible D match to TRBD2 (5 bases). CDR1 is SGHDT and CDR2 is YYEEEE in the germline V gene. V lost 7 bases to trimming and J lost 1 base, with 16 bases between them. The CDR3 loop spans 15 amino acids. The CDR3 region has the DNA TGTGCCAGCGGGCGGAGGAGGCGACGCACAGATACGCAGTATTTT. Its translation: CASGRRRRRTDTQYF.

This clone appeared a single time. The V and J genes are TRBV2 and TRBJ2-4, with a tentative D call TRBD1 (5 bases). Deletions cut 7 bases from V and 3 bases from J, with 13 bases between. This CDR3 spans 14 amino acids. Germline CDR1 reads SNHLY; CDR2 reads FYNNEI. CDR3 nucleotide sequence: TGTGCCAGCAACCAGGGTTTGGGCAAAAACATTCAGTACTTC. Translation gives CASNQGLGKNIQYF.

The gene calls are TRBV5-5 and TRBJ1-5; 9 nucleotides match TRBD1. J lost 1 base, V lost 2 bases, and 1 base had no gene match. The length of the CDR3 is 15 residues. Per the germline V gene, CDR1 is SGHKS and CDR2 is YYEKEE (reference sequence). The CDR3 DNA is TGTGCCAGCAGCTTACAGGGGGCCAGCAATCAGCCCCAGCATTTT. It codes for CASSLQGASNQPQHF.

The chain carries TRBV6-5 and TRBJ2-5, with D possibly matching TRBD1 (6 bases). This CDR3 spans 15 amino acids. CDR1 and CDR2 from the germline V gene are MNHEY and SVGAGI. V was shortened by 0 bases and J by 7 bases, with 15 bases between the two germline ends. In nucleotides, the CDR3 is TGTGCCAGCAGTTACTCGATAGCTGAAGGGGGGACCCAGTACTTC. Translating gives CASSYSIAEGGTQYF.

The CDR3 nucleotides are TGTGCCAGCAGCCCAGGGGGAGGCTCCTACAATGAGCAGTTCTTC. Amino acids: CASSPGGGSYNEQFF. The chain links TRBV11-1 to TRBJ2-1; possible D gene TRBD1, 7 bases. V shed 5 bases and J shed 0 bases, with 11 bases lying between them. The CDR3 runs 15 residues. In germline, CDR1 is SGHAT, CDR2 FQDESV (reference sequence).

J is TRBJ2-5 and V is TRBV10-3; TRBD1 is a possible D gene (6 bases). Germline V gives CDR1 ENHRY, CDR2 SYGVKD. The CDR3 length is 12 residues. Trimming removed 6 bases from V and 5 bases from J, with 10 bases in between. The CDR3 loop is CAISPDRETQYF. The CDR3, as DNA: TGTGCCATCAGCCCAGACAGGGAGACCCAGTACTTC.

For this clone: This CDR3 is also generated by other DNA sequences in the sample. The rearrangement uses TRBV5-1 and TRBJ1-2, with 7 nucleotides matching TRBD1. Trimming cost V 0 bases and J 6 bases; bases outside gene matches: 2. This CDR3 contains 13 residues. CDR1 SGHRS and CDR2 YFSETQ come from the germline V gene. DNA for the CDR3: TGCGCCAGCAGCTTGGGACAGGGAAATGGCTACACCTTC. Translated: CASSLGQGNGYTF.

The CDR3 here is CASTPGGRGTDTQYF. CDR3 in DNA: TGTGCCAGCACGCCGGGGGGGCGGGGCACAGATACGCAGTATTTT. The V and J genes are TRBV7-2 and TRBJ2-3; the match to TRBD2 covers 8 bases. Germline CDR1 and CDR2: SGHTA and FQGNSA. V gave up 7 bases and J gave up 1 base; unmatched junction bases: 7. This CDR3 is built from 15 residues.

The CDR3 reads CATSRGQLAGETTGELFF. Here the CDR3 DNA reads TGTGCCACCAGCAGAGGACAGCTAGCGGGGGAAACCACCGGGGAGCTGTTTTTT. The rearrangement links TRBV15 to TRBJ2-2, with 10 bases lining up with TRBD2. The V and J ends lost 1 base and 4 bases, in that order; junction bases with no gene match: 9. CDR1 LNHNV and CDR2 YYDKDF come from the germline V gene (reference sequence). The CDR3 sequence is 18 residues long.

This clone was seen just once. The DNA of the CDR3 is TGTGCCAGCAGCTTAGCGACAGGGGTGGAGACCCAGTACTTC. Residues: CASSLATGVETQYF. The chain is built from TRBV7-2 and TRBJ2-5, with 8 positions matching TRBD1. CDR3 length: 14 residues. The V gene end was trimmed by 0 bases and the J gene end by 5 bases; junction bases not matched to a gene: 2. Germline CDR1 SGHTA, CDR2 FQGNSA.

V is TRBV9 and J is TRBJ2-7, with 9 bases lining up with TRBD2. The CDR3 length is 15 residues. The V gene's germline CDR1 is SGDLS and CDR2 YYNGEE. J lost 6 bases, V lost 0 bases, and 7 bases had no gene match. The CDR3 spells CASSVGVREGSEQYF. CDR3 DNA: TGTGCCAGCAGCGTAGGGGTGCGGGAGGGCTCCGAGCAGTACTTC.

The V and J genes are TRBV19 and TRBJ1-2; possibly TRBD1 for D (5 bases). Looked up from germline, CDR1 is LNHDA and CDR2 is SQIVND (reference sequence). The CDR3 runs 15 residues. Trimming stripped 6 bases from V and 3 bases from J, with 17 bases between. CDR3 protein: CASSLAGTIDYGYTF. Written as DNA, the CDR3 is TGTGCCAGTAGCCTCGCGGGGACGATCGACTATGGCTACACCTTC.